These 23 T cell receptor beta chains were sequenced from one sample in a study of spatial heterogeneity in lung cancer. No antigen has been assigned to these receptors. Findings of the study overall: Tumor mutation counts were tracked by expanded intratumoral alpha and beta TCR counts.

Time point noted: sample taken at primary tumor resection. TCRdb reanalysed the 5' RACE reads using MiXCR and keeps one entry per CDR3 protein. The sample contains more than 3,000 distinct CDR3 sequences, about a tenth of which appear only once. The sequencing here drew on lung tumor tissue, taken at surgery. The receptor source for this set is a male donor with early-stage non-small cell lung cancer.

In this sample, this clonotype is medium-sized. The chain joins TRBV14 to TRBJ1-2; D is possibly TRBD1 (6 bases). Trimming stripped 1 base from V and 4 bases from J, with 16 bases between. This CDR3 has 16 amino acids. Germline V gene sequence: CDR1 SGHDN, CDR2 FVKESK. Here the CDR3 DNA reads TGTGCCAGCAGCCAAGGGCCAGGGGCAGATCTCTATGGCTACACCTTC. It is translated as CASSQGPGADLYGYTF.

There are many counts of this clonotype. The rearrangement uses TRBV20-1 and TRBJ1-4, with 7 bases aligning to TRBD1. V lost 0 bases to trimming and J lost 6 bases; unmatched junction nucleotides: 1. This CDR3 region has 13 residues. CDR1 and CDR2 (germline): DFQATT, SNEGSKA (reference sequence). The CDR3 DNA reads TGCAGTGCTAGAGATGACAGGGATGAAAAACTGTTTTTT. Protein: CSARDDRDEKLFF.

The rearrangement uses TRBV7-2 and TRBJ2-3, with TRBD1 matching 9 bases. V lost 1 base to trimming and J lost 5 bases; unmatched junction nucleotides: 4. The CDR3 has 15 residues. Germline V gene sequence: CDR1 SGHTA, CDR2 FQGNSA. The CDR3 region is CASSLGRQGGDTQYF. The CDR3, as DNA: TGTGCCAGCAGCTTAGGGAGACAGGGGGGAGATACGCAGTATTTT.

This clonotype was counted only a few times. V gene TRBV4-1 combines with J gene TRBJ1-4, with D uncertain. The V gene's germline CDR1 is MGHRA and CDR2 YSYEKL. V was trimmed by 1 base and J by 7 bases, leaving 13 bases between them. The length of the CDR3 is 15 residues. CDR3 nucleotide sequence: TGCGCCAGCAGCCAAGTCCCCGGACTGGCTGAAAAACTGTTTTTT. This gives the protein CASSQVPGLAEKLFF.

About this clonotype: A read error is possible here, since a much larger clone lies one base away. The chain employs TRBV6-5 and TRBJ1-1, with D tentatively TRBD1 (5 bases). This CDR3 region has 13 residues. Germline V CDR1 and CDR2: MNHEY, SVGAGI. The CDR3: CASSPGRGTEASF. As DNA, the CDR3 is TGTGCCAGCAGTCCGGGAAGGGGCACTGAAGCTTCCTTT.

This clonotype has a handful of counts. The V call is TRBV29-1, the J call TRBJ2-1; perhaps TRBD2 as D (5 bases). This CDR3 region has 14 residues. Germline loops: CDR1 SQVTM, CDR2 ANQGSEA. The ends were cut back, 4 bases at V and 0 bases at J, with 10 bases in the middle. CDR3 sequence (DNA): TGCAGCGTTGCGGGGTCCCCCTCCTACAATGAGCAGTTCTTC. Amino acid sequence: CSVAGSPSYNEQFF.

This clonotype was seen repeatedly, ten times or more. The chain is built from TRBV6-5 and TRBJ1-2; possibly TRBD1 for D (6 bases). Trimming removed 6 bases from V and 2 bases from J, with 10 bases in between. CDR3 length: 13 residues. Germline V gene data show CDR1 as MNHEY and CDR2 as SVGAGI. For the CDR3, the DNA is TGTGCCAGCAGACTCGACAGGAACTATGGCTACACCTTC. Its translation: CASRLDRNYGYTF.

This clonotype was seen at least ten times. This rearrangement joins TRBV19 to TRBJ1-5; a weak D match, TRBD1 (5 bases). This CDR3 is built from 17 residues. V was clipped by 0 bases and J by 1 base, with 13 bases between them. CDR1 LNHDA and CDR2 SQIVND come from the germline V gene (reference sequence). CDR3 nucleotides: TGTGCCAGTAGTATAGATCCGACAGCGGAAAGCAATCAGCCCCAGCATTTT. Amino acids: CASSIDPTAESNQPQHF.

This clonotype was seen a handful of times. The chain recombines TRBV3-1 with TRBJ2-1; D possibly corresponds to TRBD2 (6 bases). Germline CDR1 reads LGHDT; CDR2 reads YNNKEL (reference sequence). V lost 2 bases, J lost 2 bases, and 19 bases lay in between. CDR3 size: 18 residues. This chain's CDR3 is CASSQKTSRLAPYNEQFF. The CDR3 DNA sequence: TGTGCCAGCAGCCAAAAGACGAGCAGGCTAGCGCCCTACAATGAGCAGTTCTTC.

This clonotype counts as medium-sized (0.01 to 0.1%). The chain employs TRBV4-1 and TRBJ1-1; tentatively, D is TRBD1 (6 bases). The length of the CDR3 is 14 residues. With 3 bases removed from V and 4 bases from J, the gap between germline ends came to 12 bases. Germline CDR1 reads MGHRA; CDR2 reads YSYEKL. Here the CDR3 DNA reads TGCGCCAGCAGCCAGATAGACAGGTCCACTGAAGCTTTCTTT. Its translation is CASSQIDRSTEAFF.

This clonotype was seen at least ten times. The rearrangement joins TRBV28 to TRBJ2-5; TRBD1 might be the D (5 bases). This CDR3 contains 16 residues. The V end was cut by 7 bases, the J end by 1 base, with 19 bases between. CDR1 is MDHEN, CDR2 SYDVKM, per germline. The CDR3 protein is CASNSMGLVIQETQYF. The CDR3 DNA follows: TGTGCCAGCAATAGTATGGGGCTGGTAATCCAAGAGACCCAGTACTTC.

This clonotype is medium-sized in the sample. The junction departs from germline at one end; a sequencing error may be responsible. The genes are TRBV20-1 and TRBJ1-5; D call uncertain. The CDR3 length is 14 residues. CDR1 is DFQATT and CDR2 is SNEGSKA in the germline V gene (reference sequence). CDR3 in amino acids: CSARVPQLNQPQHF. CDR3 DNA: TGCAGTGCGAGAGTCCCACAACTTAATCAGCCCCAGCATTTT.

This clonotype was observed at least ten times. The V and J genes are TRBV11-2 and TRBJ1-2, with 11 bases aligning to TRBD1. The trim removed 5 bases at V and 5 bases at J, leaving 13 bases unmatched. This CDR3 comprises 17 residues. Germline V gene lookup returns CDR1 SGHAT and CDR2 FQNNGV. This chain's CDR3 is CASSPPDRGRFGYGYTF. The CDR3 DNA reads TGTGCCAGCAGCCCTCCGGACAGGGGGCGCTTCGGGTATGGCTACACCTTC.

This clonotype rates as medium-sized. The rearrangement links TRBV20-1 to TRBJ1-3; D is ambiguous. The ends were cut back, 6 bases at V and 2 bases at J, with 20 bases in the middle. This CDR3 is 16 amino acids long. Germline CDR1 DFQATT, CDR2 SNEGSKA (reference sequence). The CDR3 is CSAVEDTDTTGNTIYF. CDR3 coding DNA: TGCAGTGCCGTAGAAGACACCGACACAACTGGAAACACCATATATTTT.

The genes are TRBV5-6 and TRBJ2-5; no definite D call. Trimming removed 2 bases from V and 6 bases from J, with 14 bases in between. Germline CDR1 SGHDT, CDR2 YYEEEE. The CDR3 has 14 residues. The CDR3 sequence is CASSLSAGKKTQYF. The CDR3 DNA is TGTGCCAGCAGCTTATCAGCCGGCAAGAAGACCCAGTACTTC.

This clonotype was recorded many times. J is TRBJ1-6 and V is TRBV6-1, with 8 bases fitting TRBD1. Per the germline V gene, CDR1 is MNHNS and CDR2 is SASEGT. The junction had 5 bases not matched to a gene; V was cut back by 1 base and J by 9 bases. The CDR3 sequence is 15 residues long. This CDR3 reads CASSEEGQVFSPLHF. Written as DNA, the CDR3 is TGTGCCAGCAGTGAAGAGGGACAGGTGTTTTCACCCCTCCACTTT.

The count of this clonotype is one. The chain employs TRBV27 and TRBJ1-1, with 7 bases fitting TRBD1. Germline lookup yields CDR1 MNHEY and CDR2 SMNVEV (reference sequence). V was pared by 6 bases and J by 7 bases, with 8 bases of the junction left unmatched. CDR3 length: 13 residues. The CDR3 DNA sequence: TGTGCCAGCAGCCCGACCCGACAGGGTGAAGCTTTCTTT. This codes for CASSPTRQGEAFF.

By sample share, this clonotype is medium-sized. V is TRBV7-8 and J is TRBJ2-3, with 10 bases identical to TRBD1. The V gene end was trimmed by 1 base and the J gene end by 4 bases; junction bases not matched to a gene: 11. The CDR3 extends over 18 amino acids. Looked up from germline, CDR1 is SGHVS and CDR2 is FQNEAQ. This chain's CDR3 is CASSLGGPGQGTPDTQYF. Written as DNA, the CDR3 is TGTGCCAGCAGCTTAGGGGGCCCGGGACAGGGGACCCCAGATACGCAGTATTTT.

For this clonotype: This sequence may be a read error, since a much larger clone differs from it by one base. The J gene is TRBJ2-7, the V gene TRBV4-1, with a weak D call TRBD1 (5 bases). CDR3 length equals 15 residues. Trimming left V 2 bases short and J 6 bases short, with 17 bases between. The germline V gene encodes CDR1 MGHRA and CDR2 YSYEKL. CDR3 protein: CASSQQDLGPFEQYF. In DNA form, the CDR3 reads TGCGCCAGCAGCCAACAGGATTTGGGGCCCTTCGAGCAGTACTTC.

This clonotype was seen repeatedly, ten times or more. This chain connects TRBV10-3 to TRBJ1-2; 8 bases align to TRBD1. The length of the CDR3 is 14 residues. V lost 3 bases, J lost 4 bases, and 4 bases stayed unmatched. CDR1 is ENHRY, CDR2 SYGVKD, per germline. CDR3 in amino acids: CAISEQGVGYGYTF. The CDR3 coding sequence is TGTGCCATCAGTGAACAGGGGGTCGGCTATGGCTACACCTTC.

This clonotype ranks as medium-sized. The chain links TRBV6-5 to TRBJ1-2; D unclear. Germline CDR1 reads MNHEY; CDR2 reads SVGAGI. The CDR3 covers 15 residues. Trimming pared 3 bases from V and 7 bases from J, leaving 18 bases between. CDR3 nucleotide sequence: TGTGCCAGCAGTTATTCCAATGGGGAGAGAGGTGGCTACACCTTC. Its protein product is CASSYSNGERGGYTF.

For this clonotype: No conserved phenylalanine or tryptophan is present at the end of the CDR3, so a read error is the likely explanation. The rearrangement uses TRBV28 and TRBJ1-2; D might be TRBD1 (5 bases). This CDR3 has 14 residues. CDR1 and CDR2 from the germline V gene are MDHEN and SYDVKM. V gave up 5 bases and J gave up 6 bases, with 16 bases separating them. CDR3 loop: CASSPPMGLDGYTL. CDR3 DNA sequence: TGTGCCAGCAGTCCCCCGATGGGGCTGGATGGCTACACCTTA.

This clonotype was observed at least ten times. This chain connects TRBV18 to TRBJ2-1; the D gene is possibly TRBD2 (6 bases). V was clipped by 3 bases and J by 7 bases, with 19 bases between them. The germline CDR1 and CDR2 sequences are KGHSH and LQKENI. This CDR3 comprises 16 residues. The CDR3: CASSPPTGRVENEQFF. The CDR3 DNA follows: TGTGCCAGCTCACCCCCTACCGGGAGAGTAGAAAATGAGCAGTTCTTC.